Each of the 10 T cell receptor beta chains below was sequenced from the same sample in a study of OX40 agonist ivuxolimab in advanced cancers. Using immunoSEQ multiplex PCR, the repertoire was profiled, and TCRdb retains in-frame clones only, with some absent. The sample yields about 150,000 clones, roughly 92% seen once. Source: CD4+ or CD8+ T cells sorted from blood, taken in a trial of the OX40 agonist ivuxolimab. The receptors shown here come from an adult with an advanced solid tumor such as melanoma, head and neck, liver or kidney cancer.

The sample holds one count of this clone. CDR3 DNA sequence: TGTGCCAGCAGCTTGAGCGGGGGGTCTACCTACGAGCAGTACTTC. Amino acids: CASSLSGGSTYEQYF. The chain is built from TRBV7-2 and TRBJ2-7; 9 bases match TRBD2. With V trimmed by 3 bases and J by 2 bases, 5 bases remained unmatched. The germline V gene has CDR1 SGHTA and CDR2 FQGNSA. CDR3 length: 15 amino acids.

This chain joins TRBV5-5 and TRBJ1-2, with unresolved D. V dropped 4 bases and J dropped 4 bases, with 8 bases sitting between them. The CDR3 is 12 amino acids. CDR1 is SGHKS, CDR2 YYEKEE, per germline (reference sequence). The DNA for the CDR3 is TGTGCCAGCAGCCTTTTGAGCTATGGCTACACCTTC. Protein product: CASSLLSYGYTF.

This rearrangement joins TRBV10-2 to TRBJ2-5, with a tentative D call TRBD2 (5 bases). Trimming removed 0 bases at V and 7 bases at J, with 6 bases between. Germline values: CDR1 WSHSY, CDR2 SAAADI. This CDR3 has 12 residues. The CDR3 DNA is TGCGCCAGCAGTGAGTCCCGGGGGACCCAGTACTTC. It yields the protein CASSESRGTQYF.

The V call is TRBV5-6, the J call TRBJ1-1; TRBD1 is a possible D gene (5 bases). V was pared by 0 bases and J by 0 bases, with 12 bases between. In germline, CDR1 is SGHDT, CDR2 YYEEEE. The CDR3 is 16 amino acids. The CDR3 coding sequence is TGTGCCAGCAGCTTGGTACAGGCAGCGATGAACACTGAAGCTTTCTTT. Translating gives CASSLVQAAMNTEAFF. The full variable domain, rest sourced from reference TRBV5-6 and TRBJ1-1, is DAGVTQSPTHLIKTRGQQVTLRCSPKSGHDTVSWYQQALGQGPQFIFQYYEEEERQRGNFPDRFSGHQFPNYSSELNVNALLLGDSALYLCASSLVQAAMNTEAFFGQGTRLTVV.

The V call is TRBV4-3, the J call TRBJ2-2; 8 positions agree with TRBD2. CDR1 and CDR2 (germline): LGHNA, YSLEER. V dropped 1 base and J dropped 9; count of bases not matched to a gene: 19. This CDR3 is built from 19 residues. The CDR3 here is CASSQASTQSGGRDRELFF. The CDR3 DNA reads TGCGCCAGCAGCCAAGCCTCCACTCAAAGCGGGGGCAGGGATAGGGAGCTGTTTTTT.

The rearrangement links TRBV18 to TRBJ1-4; maybe TRBD1 (5 bases). CDR3 length: 13 amino acids. Germline values: CDR1 KGHSH, CDR2 LQKENI. Trimming took off 6 bases at V and 6 bases at J, with 11 bases between the two ends. For the CDR3, the DNA is TGTGCCAGCTCGTCCGGGGGAGATGAAAAACTGTTTTTT. As protein: CASSSGGDEKLFF. The complete variable domain, with remaining parts taken from reference TRBV18 and TRBJ1-4, reads NAGVMQNPRHLVRRRGQEARLRCSPMKGHSHVYWYRQLPEEGLKFMVYLQKENIIDESGMPKERFSAEFPKEGPSILRIQQVVRGDSAAYFCASSSGGDEKLFFGSGTQLSVL.

The DNA of the CDR3 is TGTGCCAGCAGTTTGCTACACTACGAGCAGTACTTC. Amino acids: CASSLLHYEQYF. The chain combines TRBV28 with TRBJ2-7, with D hard to call. Germline CDR1 MDHEN, CDR2 SYDVKM. V was shortened by 3 bases and J by 3 bases, with 6 bases between the two germline ends. The CDR3 runs to 12 residues.

V gene TRBV6-5 combines with J gene TRBJ1-2, with 7 nucleotides matching TRBD1. The ends lost 5 bases at V and 4 bases at J; junction bases unmatched: 4. Germline CDR1 MNHEY, CDR2 SVGAGI. This CDR3 is 13 amino acids long. CDR3 in DNA: TGTGCCAGCAGTGACAGGGAGGGCTATGGCTACACCTTC. The encoded protein is CASSDREGYGYTF.

The J gene is TRBJ2-1, the V gene TRBV27; a possible D gene is TRBD2 (5 bases). This CDR3 spans 14 amino acids. Trimming took off 4 bases at V and 4 bases at J, with 11 bases between the two ends. The germline V gene has CDR1 MNHEY and CDR2 SMNVEV (reference sequence). This chain's CDR3 is CASSSQDSYNEQFF. The CDR3 DNA follows: TGTGCCAGCAGTTCCCAGGACTCTTACAATGAGCAGTTCTTC.

The chain carries TRBV19 and TRBJ2-5; no firm D call. The CDR3 sequence is 15 residues long. The germline CDR1 and CDR2 sequences are LNHDA and SQIVND (reference sequence). V gave up 6 bases and J gave up 5 bases, with 19 bases separating them. The CDR3 DNA follows: TGTGCCAGTAGCCTCCTACCCGGACCAAAGGAGACCCAGTACTTC. It codes for CASSLLPGPKETQYF.